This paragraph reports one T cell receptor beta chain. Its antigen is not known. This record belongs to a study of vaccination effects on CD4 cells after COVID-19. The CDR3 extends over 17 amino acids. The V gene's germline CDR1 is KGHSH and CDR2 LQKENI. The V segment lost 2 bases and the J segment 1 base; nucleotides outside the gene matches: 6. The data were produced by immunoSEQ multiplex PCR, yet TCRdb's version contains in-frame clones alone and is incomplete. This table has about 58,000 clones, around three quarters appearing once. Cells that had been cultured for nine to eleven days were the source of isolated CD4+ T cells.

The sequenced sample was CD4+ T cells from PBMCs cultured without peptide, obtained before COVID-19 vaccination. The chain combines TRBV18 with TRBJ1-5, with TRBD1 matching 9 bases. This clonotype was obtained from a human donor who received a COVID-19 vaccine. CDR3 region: CASSPIPQGASNQPQHF. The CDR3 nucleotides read TGTGCCAGCTCACCAATTCCACAGGGGGCGAGCAATCAGCCCCAGCATTTT.